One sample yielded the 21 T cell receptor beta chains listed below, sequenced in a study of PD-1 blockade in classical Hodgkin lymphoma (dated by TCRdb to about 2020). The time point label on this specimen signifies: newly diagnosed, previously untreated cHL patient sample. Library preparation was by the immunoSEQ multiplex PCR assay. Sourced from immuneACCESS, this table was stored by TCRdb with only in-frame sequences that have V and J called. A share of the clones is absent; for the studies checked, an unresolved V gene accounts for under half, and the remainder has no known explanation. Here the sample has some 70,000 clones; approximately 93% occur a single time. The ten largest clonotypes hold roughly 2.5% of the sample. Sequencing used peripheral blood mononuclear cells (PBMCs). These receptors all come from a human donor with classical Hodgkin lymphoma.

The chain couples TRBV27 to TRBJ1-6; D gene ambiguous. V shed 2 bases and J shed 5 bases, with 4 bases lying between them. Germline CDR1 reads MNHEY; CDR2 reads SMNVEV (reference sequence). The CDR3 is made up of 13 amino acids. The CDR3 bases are TGTGCCAGCAGTTTACGGGATAATTCACCCCTCCACTTT. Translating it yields CASSLRDNSPLHF.

The CDR3 loop reads CASRRVSSGANVLTF. In DNA, the CDR3 is TGTGCCAGTAGAAGGGTCAGCTCTGGGGCCAACGTCCTGACTTTC. This rearrangement joins TRBV19 to TRBJ2-6; unclear D gene. This CDR3 has 15 residues. V lost 6 bases and J 0 bases, leaving 9 bases between the germline ends. Germline CDR1 LNHDA, CDR2 SQIVND (reference sequence).

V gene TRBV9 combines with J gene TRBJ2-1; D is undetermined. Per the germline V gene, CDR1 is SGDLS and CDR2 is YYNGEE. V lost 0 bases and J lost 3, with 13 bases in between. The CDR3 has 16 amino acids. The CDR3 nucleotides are TGTGCCAGCAGCGTAGACGATAGGCTCATCTACAATGAGCAGTTCTTC. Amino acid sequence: CASSVDDRLIYNEQFF.

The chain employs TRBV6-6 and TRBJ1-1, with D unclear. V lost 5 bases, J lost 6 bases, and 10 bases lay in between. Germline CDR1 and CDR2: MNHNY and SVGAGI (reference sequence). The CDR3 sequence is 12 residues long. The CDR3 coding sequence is TGTGCCAGCAGTCCACGGGTTTCTGAAGCTTTCTTT. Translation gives CASSPRVSEAFF.

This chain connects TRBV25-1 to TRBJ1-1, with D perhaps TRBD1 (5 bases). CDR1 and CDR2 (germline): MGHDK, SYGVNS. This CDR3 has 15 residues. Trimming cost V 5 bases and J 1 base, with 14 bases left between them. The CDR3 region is CASSTRDRKNTEAFF. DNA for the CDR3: TGTGCCAGCAGTACCCGGGACCGAAAGAACACTGAAGCTTTCTTT.

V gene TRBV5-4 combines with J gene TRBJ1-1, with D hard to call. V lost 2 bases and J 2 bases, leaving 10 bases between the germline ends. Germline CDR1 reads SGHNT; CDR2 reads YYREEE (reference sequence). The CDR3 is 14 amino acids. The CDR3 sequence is CASSFSSGNTEAFF. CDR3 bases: TGTGCCAGCAGCTTTTCCTCGGGCAACACTGAAGCTTTCTTT. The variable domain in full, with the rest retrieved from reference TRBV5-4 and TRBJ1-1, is ETGVTQSPTHLIKTRGQQVTLRCSSQSGHNTVSWYQQALGQGPQFIFQYYREEENGRGNFPPRFSGLQFPNYSSELNVNALELDDSALYLCASSFSSGNTEAFFGQGTRLTVV.

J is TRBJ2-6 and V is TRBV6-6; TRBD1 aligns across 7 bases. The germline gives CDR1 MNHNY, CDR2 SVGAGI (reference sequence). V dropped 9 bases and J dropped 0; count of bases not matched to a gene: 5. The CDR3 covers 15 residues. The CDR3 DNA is TGTGCCAGTCGGGGACAGAACTCTGGGGCCAACGTCCTGACTTTC. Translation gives CASRGQNSGANVLTF.

CDR3 nucleotides: TGTGCCAGCAGCTTAGCGCCCACGGGGATTCATGAAGCTTTCTTT. Amino acids: CASSLAPTGIHEAFF. V is TRBV7-9 and J is TRBJ1-1; D not resolved. Germline CDR1 is SEHNR and CDR2 is FQNEAQ (reference sequence). The V end lost 0 bases, the J end lost 7 bases, and 15 bases lay between the germline ends. The length of the CDR3 is 15 residues.

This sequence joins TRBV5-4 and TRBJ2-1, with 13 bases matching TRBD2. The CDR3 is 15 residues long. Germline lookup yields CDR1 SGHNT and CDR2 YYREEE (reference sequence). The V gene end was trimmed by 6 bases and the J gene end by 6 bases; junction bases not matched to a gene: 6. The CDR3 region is CASTQGLAGLNEQFF. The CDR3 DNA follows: TGTGCCAGCACCCAGGGACTAGCGGGACTCAATGAGCAGTTCTTC.

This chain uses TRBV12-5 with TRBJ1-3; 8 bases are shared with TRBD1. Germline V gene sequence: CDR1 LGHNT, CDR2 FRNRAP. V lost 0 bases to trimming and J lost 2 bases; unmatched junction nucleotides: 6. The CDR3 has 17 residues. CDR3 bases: TGTGCTAGTGGTTTGGTCCAGGGGGCAATGGCTGGAAACACCATATATTTT. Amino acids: CASGLVQGAMAGNTIYF.

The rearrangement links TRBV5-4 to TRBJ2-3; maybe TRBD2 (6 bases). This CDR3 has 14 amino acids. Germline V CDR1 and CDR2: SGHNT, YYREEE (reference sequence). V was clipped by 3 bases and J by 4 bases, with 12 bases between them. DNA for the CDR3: TGTGCCAGCAGCTCCCCCTCGGGGGCAGATACGCAGTATTTT. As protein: CASSSPSGADTQYF.

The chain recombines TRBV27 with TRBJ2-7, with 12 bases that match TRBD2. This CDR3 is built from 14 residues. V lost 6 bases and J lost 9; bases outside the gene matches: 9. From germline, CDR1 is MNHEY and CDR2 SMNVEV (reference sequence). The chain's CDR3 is CASSWTSGARVQYF. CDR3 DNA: TGTGCCAGCAGCTGGACTAGCGGGGCCAGGGTGCAGTACTTC.

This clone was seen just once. CDR3 DNA: TGTGCCTGGAGTTGGCCCTTTGGGCTTCTCCAAGAGACCCAGTACTTC. Its translation: CAWSWPFGLLQETQYF. This chain joins TRBV30 and TRBJ2-5, with no clear D. The CDR3 is made up of 16 amino acids. Germline CDR1 GTSNPN, CDR2 SVGIG (reference sequence). The V and J ends lost 2 bases and 1 base respectively, with 17 bases between them.

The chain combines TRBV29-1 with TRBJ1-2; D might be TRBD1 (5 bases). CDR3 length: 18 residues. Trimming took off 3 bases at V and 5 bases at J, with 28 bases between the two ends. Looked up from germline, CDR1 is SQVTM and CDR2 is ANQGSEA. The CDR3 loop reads CSVDFQFSPLYGAYGYTF. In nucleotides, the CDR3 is TGCAGCGTTGACTTTCAGTTTTCCCCCTTATATGGGGCTTATGGCTACACCTTC.

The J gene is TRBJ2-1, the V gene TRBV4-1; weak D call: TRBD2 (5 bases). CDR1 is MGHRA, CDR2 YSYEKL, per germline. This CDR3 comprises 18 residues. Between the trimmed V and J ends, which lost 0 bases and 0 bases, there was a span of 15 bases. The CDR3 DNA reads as TGCGCCAGCAGCCAAGATGGAGGACCCCCGAGCTCCTACAATGAGCAGTTCTTC. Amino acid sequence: CASSQDGGPPSSYNEQFF.

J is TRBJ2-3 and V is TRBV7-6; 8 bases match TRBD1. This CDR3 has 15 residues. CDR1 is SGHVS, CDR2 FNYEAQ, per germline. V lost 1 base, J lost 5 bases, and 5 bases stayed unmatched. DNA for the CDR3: TGTGCCAGCAGCTTAGATCAGGGGGCGTTAGATACGCAGTATTTT. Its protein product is CASSLDQGALDTQYF.

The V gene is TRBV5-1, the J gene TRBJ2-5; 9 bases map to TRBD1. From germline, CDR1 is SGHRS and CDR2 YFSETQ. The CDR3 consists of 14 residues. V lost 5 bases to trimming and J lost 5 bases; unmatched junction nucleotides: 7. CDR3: CASSTTGGGETQYF. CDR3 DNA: TGCGCCAGCAGTACAACAGGGGGCGGGGAGACCCAGTACTTC.

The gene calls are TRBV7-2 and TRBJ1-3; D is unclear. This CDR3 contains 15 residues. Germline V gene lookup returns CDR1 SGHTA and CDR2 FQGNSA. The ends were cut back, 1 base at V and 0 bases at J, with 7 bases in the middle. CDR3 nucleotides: TGTGCCAGCAGCTTAGAGGGCCACTCTGGAAACACCATATATTTT. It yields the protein CASSLEGHSGNTIYF.

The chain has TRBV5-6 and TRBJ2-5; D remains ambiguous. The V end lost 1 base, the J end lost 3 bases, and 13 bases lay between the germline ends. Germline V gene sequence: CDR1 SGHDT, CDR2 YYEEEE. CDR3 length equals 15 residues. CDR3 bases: TGTGCCAGCAGCTTGTGGAGCCGTCTGGAAGAGACCCAGTACTTC. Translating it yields CASSLWSRLEETQYF.

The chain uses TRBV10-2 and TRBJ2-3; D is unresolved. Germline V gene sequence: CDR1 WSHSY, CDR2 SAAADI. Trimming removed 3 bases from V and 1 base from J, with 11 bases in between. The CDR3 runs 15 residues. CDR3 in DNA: TGCGCCAGCAGTGACGGTCAATCCGGCACAGATACGCAGTATTTT. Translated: CASSDGQSGTDTQYF.

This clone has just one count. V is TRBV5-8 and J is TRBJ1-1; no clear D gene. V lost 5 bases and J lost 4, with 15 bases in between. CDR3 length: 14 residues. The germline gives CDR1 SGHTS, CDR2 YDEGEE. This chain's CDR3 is CASRPGGPFTEAFF. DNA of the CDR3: TGTGCCAGCAGGCCGGGAGGACCATTCACTGAAGCTTTCTTT.